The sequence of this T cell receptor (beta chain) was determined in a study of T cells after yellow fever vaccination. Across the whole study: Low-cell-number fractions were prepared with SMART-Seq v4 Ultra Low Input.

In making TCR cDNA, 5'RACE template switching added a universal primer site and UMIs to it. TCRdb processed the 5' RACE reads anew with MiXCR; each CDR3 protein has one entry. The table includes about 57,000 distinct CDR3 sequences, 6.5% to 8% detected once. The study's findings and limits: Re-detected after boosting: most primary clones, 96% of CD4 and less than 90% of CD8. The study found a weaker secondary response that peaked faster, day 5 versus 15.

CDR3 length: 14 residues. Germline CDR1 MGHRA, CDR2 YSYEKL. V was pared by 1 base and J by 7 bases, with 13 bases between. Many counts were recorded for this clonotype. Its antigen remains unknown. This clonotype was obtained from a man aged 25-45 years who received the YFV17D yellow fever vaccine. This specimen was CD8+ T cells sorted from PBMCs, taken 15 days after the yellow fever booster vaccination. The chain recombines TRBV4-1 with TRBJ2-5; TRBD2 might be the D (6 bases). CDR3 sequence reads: CASSQGGGTPTQYF. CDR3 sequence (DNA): TGCGCCAGCAGCCAAGGCGGCGGGACTCCGACCCAGTACTTC.